This TCR beta chain stems from a study of long-term antiretroviral therapy in people with HIV. Study results and limitations: HIV repertoires spanned narrower CDR3 length ranges than controls.

Trimming took 1 base from V and 0 from J, leaving 7 bases between them. This CDR3 spans 15 amino acids. CDR1 LGHNA and CDR2 YSLEER come from the germline V gene. Samples were assayed with immunoSEQ v3.0 at survey level. Per sample, sequencing targeted about 40,000-55,000 T-cell genomes. The assay was immunoSEQ multiplex PCR, and TCRdb's table has in-frame clones only and misses some. The sample records some 17,000 clones, 75% to 85% being singletons. Cryopreserved PBMC samples of about 0.85-11 million cells were used for DNA extraction. A word on this clone: Its antigen is unidentified.

The J gene is TRBJ1-3, the V gene TRBV4-3; D is uncertain. This TCR was sampled from a man aged 25-40 years with HIV. This specimen consisted of unsorted PBMCs, obtained at the start of antiretroviral therapy. The CDR3 coding sequence is TGCGCCAGCAGCCAAGGCAGCTCCTCTGGAAACACCATATATTTT. Its protein product is CASSQGSSSGNTIYF.